Listed below are T cell receptor beta chains from one sample, sequenced in a study of cytomegalovirus exposure and HLA in healthy donors. The data were produced by immunoSEQ multiplex PCR, yet TCRdb's version contains in-frame clones alone and is incomplete. The data contain 150,000 to 200,000 clones, under 85% of them singletons. Sequenced input: PBMCs. The receptors come from a man in his late teens or twenties in good health and CMV-seronegative. Both conserved end residues are part of each CDR3. The D gene is left open where the match is weak. The size of a clone is reported for some rows only, either as once, few or many, or as a class for expanded clones.

d_call	j_call	v_call	clone_size	cdr3_aa	cdr3_nt
-	TRBJ1-1	TRBV7-8	once	CASSLLPGGFTEAFF	TGTGCCAGCAGCTTACTACCCGGGGGTTTCACTGAAGCTTTCTTT
-	TRBJ2-3	TRBV5-1	few	CASSLESQGWQYF	TGCGCCAGCAGCTTGGAATCCCAGGGGTGGCAGTATTTT
TRBD1	TRBJ1-1	TRBV9	-	CASSARDRGPSEAFF	TGTGCCAGCAGCGCCCGGGACAGGGGGCCTTCGGAAGCTTTCTTT
-	TRBJ2-2	TRBV29-1	-	CSVGRTATGELFF	TGCAGCGTTGGGAGGACAGCGACCGGGGAGCTGTTTTTT
-	TRBJ1-1	TRBV2	-	CASSDDMNTEAFF	TGTGCCAGCAGCGACGACATGAACACTGAAGCTTTCTTT
TRBD2	TRBJ2-3	TRBV10-1	-	CASSGAGSSTDTQYF	TGCGCCAGCAGTGGAGCGGGGTCTAGCACAGATACGCAGTATTTT
-	TRBJ1-1	TRBV7-9	-	CASSPPAGKNTEAFF	TGTGCCAGCAGTCCACCCGCAGGGAAGAACACTGAAGCTTTCTTT
TRBD2	TRBJ2-7	TRBV5-4	-	CASFEWREDSYEQYF	TGTGCCAGCTTCGAGTGGCGGGAGGACTCCTACGAGCAGTACTTC
-	TRBJ1-6	TRBV6-5	-	CASRRSGNSPLHF	TGTGCCAGCAGAAGGAGTGGCAATTCACCCCTCCACTTT
-	TRBJ1-2	TRBV7-2	-	CASSLAQANYGYTF	TGTGCCAGCAGCTTAGCCCAGGCTAACTATGGCTACACCTTC
TRBD2	TRBJ2-3	TRBV28	-	CASRTSGTRITDTQYF	TGTGCCAGCAGAACTAGCGGGACCAGGATCACAGATACGCAGTATTTT
TRBD1	TRBJ2-1	TRBV6-4	-	CASSSETGTAEQFF	TGTGCCAGCAGTTCAGAGACAGGGACGGCTGAGCAGTTCTTC
TRBD2	TRBJ2-3	TRBV6-4	-	CASSEAGGFTDTQYF	TGTGCCAGCAGTGAGGCGGGAGGGTTCACAGATACGCAGTATTTT
-	TRBJ1-2	TRBV5-4	-	CASSLAGVGGYTF	TGTGCCAGCAGCTTGGCAGGGGTGGGGGGCTACACCTTC
-	TRBJ2-6	TRBV7-9	-	CASSLSSGANVLTF	TGTGCCAGCAGCTTAAGTAGTGGGGCCAACGTCCTGACTTTC
-	TRBJ2-7	TRBV21-1	once	CASTLGEGIEQYF	TGTGCCAGCACCCTCGGGGAAGGGATCGAGCAGTACTTC
-	TRBJ1-2	TRBV7-9	once	CASSLENREGYTF	TGTGCCAGCAGCTTAGAAAACAGGGAAGGCTACACCTTC
TRBD1	TRBJ2-1	TRBV9	-	CASSLGQGASNEQFF	TGTGCCAGCAGCCTAGGACAGGGGGCCTCCAATGAGCAGTTCTTC
TRBD2	TRBJ2-7	TRBV5-1	-	CASSASGGFEQYF	TGCGCCAGCAGCGCCTCGGGGGGTTTCGAGCAGTACTTC
-	TRBJ2-1	TRBV27	once	CASSGSPRNEQFF	TGTGCCAGCAGCGGGAGCCCCAGGAATGAGCAGTTCTTC
TRBD2	TRBJ2-1	TRBV7-9	-	CASSLVTSGNSEQFF	TGTGCCAGCAGCTTAGTGACTAGCGGCAATTCTGAGCAGTTCTTC
TRBD1	TRBJ2-7	TRBV7-6	-	CASSRTGVPTYEQYF	TGTGCCAGCAGCCGAACAGGGGTTCCCACCTACGAGCAGTACTTC
TRBD2	TRBJ2-7	TRBV5-6	-	CASSLAGLVLNEQYF	TGTGCCAGCAGCTTGGCGGGACTAGTGTTAAACGAGCAGTACTTC
-	TRBJ1-2	TRBV7-9	once	CASSPPLSGYTF	TGTGCCAGCAGCCCGCCACTGTCGGGCTACACCTTC
-	TRBJ1-4	TRBV27	-	CASWSGGLREKLFF	TGTGCCAGCTGGTCGGGGGGCCTTCGGGAAAAACTGTTTTTT
-	TRBJ1-2	TRBV6-5	-	CASSSQGRGNYGYTF	TGTGCCAGCAGTTCTCAGGGGCGAGGGAACTATGGCTACACCTTC
TRBD1	TRBJ1-3	TRBV5-1	-	CASSPTGTGNTIYF	TGCGCCAGCAGCCCGACAGGGACTGGAAACACCATATATTTT
TRBD1	TRBJ1-3	TRBV7-6	-	CASKQGDGNTIYF	TGTGCCAGCAAACAGGGGGACGGAAACACCATATATTTT
TRBD2	TRBJ2-1	TRBV28	few	CASSLYGEGQFF	TGTGCCAGCAGTTTATATGGGGAGGGGCAGTTCTTC
-	TRBJ2-7	TRBV19	-	CASSWDNLLLPREQYF	TGTGCCAGTAGTTGGGACAACCTGCTTCTCCCCCGCGAGCAGTACTTC
-	TRBJ2-5	TRBV4-1	-	CASSPLGSLERETQYF	TGCGCCAGCAGCCCCCTTGGGTCTTTGGAGCGAGAGACCCAGTACTTC
TRBD1	TRBJ2-7	TRBV28	-	CASSPGQGKREQYF	TGTGCCAGCAGCCCAGGACAGGGCAAACGCGAGCAGTACTTC
TRBD2	TRBJ2-2	TRBV7-9	-	CASSSSGREGGELFF	TGTGCCAGCAGCTCTAGCGGCAGGGAAGGCGGGGAGCTGTTTTTT
TRBD1	TRBJ1-6	TRBV27	-	CASKPGTGSNSPLHF	TGTGCCAGCAAACCCGGGACAGGGTCTAATTCACCCCTCCACTTT
-	TRBJ2-7	TRBV7-2	-	CASSFQNFPYEQYF	TGTGCCAGCAGCTTCCAGAATTTCCCCTACGAGCAGTACTTC
-	TRBJ2-2	TRBV14	-	CASSPRVTGELFF	TGTGCCAGCAGCCCCAGGGTCACCGGGGAGCTGTTTTTT
-	TRBJ1-1	TRBV5-4	-	CASSTPGFPNTEAFF	TGTGCCAGCAGCACGCCGGGGTTCCCGAACACTGAAGCTTTCTTT
-	TRBJ1-5	TRBV28	-	CASSLGGVYSNQPQHF	TGTGCCAGCAGTTTGGGAGGGGTTTATAGCAATCAGCCCCAGCATTTT
-	TRBJ1-4	TRBV28	-	CASSLLREEEKLFF	TGTGCCAGCAGTTTATTAAGGGAGGAGGAAAAACTGTTTTTT
-	TRBJ1-2	TRBV9	-	CASRAQEGYTF	TGTGCCAGCAGAGCCCAAGAAGGCTACACCTTC
-	TRBJ2-3	TRBV7-9	-	CASSLGPGSTDTQYF	TGTGCCAGCAGCTTAGGCCCAGGAAGTACAGATACGCAGTATTTT
-	TRBJ1-5	TRBV15	-	CATSGGGGRDYQPQHF	TGTGCCACCAGCGGTGGGGGGGGCAGGGATTATCAGCCCCAGCATTTT
-	TRBJ1-6	TRBV7-9	few	CSSSSQGVDSPLHF	TGTTCCAGCAGTTCCCAGGGTGTGGATTCACCCCTCCACTTT
-	TRBJ1-1	TRBV18	-	CASSPGAGRTEAFF	TGTGCCAGCTCACCAGGTGCAGGGCGAACTGAAGCTTTCTTT
-	TRBJ2-7	TRBV7-9	-	CASSLAGPYEQYF	TGTGCCAGCAGCTTAGCGGGGCCCTACGAGCAGTACTTC
-	TRBJ1-3	TRBV14	-	CASRSRGLGNTIYF	TGTGCCAGCAGGTCCAGGGGCCTCGGAAACACCATATATTTT
TRBD1	TRBJ2-1	TRBV5-4	-	CASSERTGEQFF	TGTGCCAGCAGCGAACGGACAGGGGAGCAGTTCTTC
-	TRBJ2-1	TRBV7-8	-	CASSYVDLFGGTFFYNEQFF	TGTGCCAGCAGCTATGTAGATCTTTTCGGCGGGACGTTCTTCTACAATGAGCAGTTCTTC
-	TRBJ2-7	TRBV7-9	-	CASSPPAGYEQYF	TGTGCCAGCAGCCCCCCTGCGGGCTACGAGCAGTACTTC
-	TRBJ2-6	TRBV19	-	CASSISPGANVLTF	TGTGCCAGTAGTATCTCTCCTGGGGCCAACGTCCTGACTTTC
-	TRBJ2-5	TRBV9	-	CASSPPGSGETQYF	TGTGCCAGCAGCCCACCCGGGAGCGGGGAGACCCAGTACTTC
TRBD2	TRBJ2-1	TRBV19	-	CASSRASGYNEQFF	TGTGCCAGTAGTAGGGCTAGCGGCTACAATGAGCAGTTCTTC
-	TRBJ1-3	TRBV7-6	-	CASSLALEGGNTIYF	TGTGCCAGCAGCTTAGCCCTCGAGGGAGGAAACACCATATATTTT
TRBD1	TRBJ2-7	TRBV6-6	-	CASSYPLTGSHEQYF	TGTGCCAGCAGTTACCCCCTGACAGGGTCCCACGAGCAGTACTTC
-	TRBJ1-5	TRBV15	-	CATSRDTGMGPQHF	TGTGCCACCAGCAGAGATACGGGGATGGGGCCCCAGCATTTT
-	TRBJ1-6	TRBV5-8	-	CASSLGTGGPLHF	TGTGCCAGCAGCTTGGGGACTGGCGGGCCCCTCCACTTT
-	TRBJ2-3	TRBV19	-	CASSPIYTDTQYF	TGTGCCAGTAGTCCCATCTACACAGATACGCAGTATTTT